This T cell receptor beta chain originates from a study of OX40 agonist ivuxolimab in advanced cancers. Study details: Dose-escalation patients were diagnosed with hepatocellular carcinoma, melanoma, renal cell cancer or head and neck cancer.

TCRdb keeps only in-frame clones here, not all; method: immunoSEQ multiplex PCR. The data contain tens of thousands of clones, 80% to 90% of them singletons. Comment on this clone: Its specificity is unknown.

Points from the study as a whole: Part of the nonresponder group also had normalized T-cell clonal expansion that was low.

V lost 2 bases, J lost 2 bases, and 0 bases stayed unmatched. Germline assignment: CDR1 SGHNT and CDR2 YYREEE (reference sequence). The CDR3 consists of 13 residues. This receptor was taken from an adult with an advanced solid tumor such as melanoma, head and neck, liver or kidney cancer. Sequenced material: CD4+ or CD8+ T cells sorted from blood, taken in a trial of the OX40 agonist ivuxolimab. The chain links TRBV5-4 to TRBJ1-2; 7 nucleotides match TRBD1. This CDR3 is CASSFRGNYGYTF. As DNA, the CDR3 is TGTGCCAGCAGCTTCAGGGGGAACTATGGCTACACCTTC.